A selection of T cell receptor beta chains follows, all from one sample in a study of T cells in Graves' hyperthyroidism and ophthalmopathy. TCRdb processed the multiplex PCR reads anew with MiXCR; each CDR3 protein has one entry. The sample lists roughly 290,000 distinct CDR3 sequences; roughly 15% were seen once. Sequenced: blood. The source is a woman aged 40-49 years with Graves' hyperthyroidism. CDR3s include the opening cysteine and the closing phenylalanine or tryptophan. A D gene is named only where the DNA matches it firmly. Clone size is given for some rows only: seen once, a few or many times, or a class if the clone is expanded.

d_gene,j_gene,abundance,v_gene,len,CDR3aa,CDR3nt
.,TRBJ2-1,many,TRBV6-2/TRBV6-3,12,CASTTTYNEQFF,TGTGCCAGCACCACCACCTACAATGAGCAGTTCTTC
.,TRBJ1-2,.,TRBV12-3/TRBV12-4,13,CASSTTVPYGYTF,TGTGCCAGCAGCACGACAGTTCCCTATGGCTACACCTTC
.,TRBJ2-1,few,TRBV29-1,13,CSVHPQGHNEQFF,TGCAGCGTCCATCCCCAGGGCCACAATGAGCAGTTCTTC
.,TRBJ1-2,few,TRBV6-5,16,CASSYSTVASVYGYTF,TGTGCCAGCAGTTACTCGACAGTAGCCAGCGTGTATGGCTACACCTTC
TRBD2,TRBJ2-7,few,TRBV27,16,CASSLGLAGGVDEQYF,TGTGCCAGCAGTTTGGGACTAGCGGGAGGAGTCGACGAGCAGTACTTC
.,TRBJ1-4,.,TRBV11-2,17,CASTLSPGQPAPGKLFF,TGTGCCAGCACTTTAAGCCCCGGACAGCCCGCCCCCGGAAAACTGTTTTTT
.,TRBJ1-5,once,TRBV6-1,14,CASSKLPGGQPQHF,TGTGCCAGCAGTAAACTTCCCGGCGGTCAGCCCCAGCATTTT
TRBD1,TRBJ2-3,many,TRBV12-3/TRBV12-4,14,CASSFGTGSDTQYF,TGTGCCAGCAGTTTCGGGACAGGGTCAGATACGCAGTATTTT
TRBD2,TRBJ2-1,.,TRBV2,17,CASSEWASGRAVNEQFF,TGTGCCAGCAGTGAATGGGCTAGCGGGAGGGCCGTAAATGAGCAGTTCTTC
TRBD1,TRBJ1-5,many,TRBV7-3,13,CASSSGQDQPQHF,TGTGCCAGCAGCTCGGGACAGGATCAGCCCCAGCATTTT
TRBD2,TRBJ2-2,.,TRBV5-1,15,CASSFSGSDTGELFF,TGCGCCAGCAGCTTTAGCGGGAGTGACACCGGGGAGCTGTTTTTT
.,TRBJ1-1,many,TRBV11-3,13,CASSFAGGTEAFF,TGTGCCAGCAGCTTTGCCGGGGGCACTGAAGCTTTCTTT
TRBD2,TRBJ2-5,many,TRBV20-1,15,CSASQSGTNQETQYF,TGCAGTGCTAGTCAGAGTGGGACTAACCAAGAGACCCAGTACTTC
.,TRBJ2-2,many,TRBV5-1,16,CASSPVTSTRAGELFF,TGCGCCAGCAGCCCCGTTACCTCGACGAGGGCCGGGGAGCTGTTTTTT
.,TRBJ2-3,few,TRBV9,15,CASSARSDFTDTQYF,TGTGCCAGCAGCGCTAGAAGCGACTTCACAGATACGCAGTATTTT
TRBD2,TRBJ2-1,many,TRBV2,15,CASGGTSGIGNEQFF,TGTGCCAGCGGGGGGACTAGCGGGATAGGCAATGAGCAGTTCTTC
.,TRBJ1-5,many,TRBV6-1,10,CASSYKPQHF,TGTGCCAGCAGTTATAAGCCCCAGCATTTT
.,TRBJ1-2,few,TRBV5-6,14,CASSPSGAIYGYTF,TGTGCCAGCAGCCCTAGTGGGGCGATCTATGGCTACACCTTC
.,TRBJ1-3,few,TRBV7-9,16,CASSLVRGWTGNTIYF,TGTGCCAGCAGCTTAGTAAGGGGATGGACTGGAAACACCATATATTTT
TRBD1,TRBJ1-3,few,TRBV5-6,16,CASSWTGESSGNTIYF,TGTGCCAGCAGCTGGACAGGGGAGAGCTCTGGAAACACCATATATTTT
.,TRBJ1-1,.,TRBV29-1,12,CSVGQPNTEAFF,TGCAGCGTTGGGCAGCCGAACACTGAAGCTTTCTTT
.,TRBJ1-1,many,TRBV6-2/TRBV6-3,13,CASRIDSHTEAFF,TGTGCCAGCAGAATTGACAGTCACACTGAAGCTTTCTTT
.,TRBJ2-5,few,TRBV5-1,15,CASSLADSPGETQYF,TGCGCCAGCAGCTTGGCCGACTCCCCGGGGGAGACCCAGTACTTC
TRBD1,TRBJ2-7,many,TRBV19,17,CASTPSAPGTGAREQYF,TGTGCCAGTACCCCTTCCGCCCCGGGGACAGGGGCTCGTGAGCAGTACTTC
.,TRBJ2-5,many,TRBV2,11,CASRFEETQYF,TGTGCCAGCAGATTTGAAGAGACCCAGTACTTC
TRBD2,TRBJ2-2,.,TRBV5-4,16,CASSRTGLAAPGELFF,TGTGCCAGCAGCCGAACCGGACTAGCGGCTCCCGGGGAGCTGTTTTTT
TRBD1,TRBJ1-4,few,TRBV15,16,CATSRGRGGTNEKLFF,TGTGCCACCAGCAGAGGCAGGGGGGGAACTAATGAAAAACTGTTTTTT
.,TRBJ1-1,many,TRBV30,13,CAWDSARGTEAFF,TGTGCCTGGGATTCCGCCCGGGGCACTGAAGCTTTCTTT
.,TRBJ2-1,.,TRBV6-2/TRBV6-3,16,CASSYPRGHDYNEQFF,TGTGCCAGCAGTTACCCCAGGGGACACGATTACAATGAGCAGTTCTTC
.,TRBJ1-2,many,TRBV2,14,CASSEDAALYGYTF,TGTGCCAGCAGTGAAGACGCAGCGCTCTATGGCTACACCTTC
.,TRBJ2-5,.,TRBV5-1,18,CASSLVGLASILTETQYF,TGCGCCAGCAGCTTGGTTGGGCTAGCGAGCATTTTGACAGAGACCCAGTACTTC
.,TRBJ2-7,many,TRBV12-3/TRBV12-4,14,CASSLRVRSYEQYF,TGTGCCAGCAGTCTCCGGGTGCGGAGCTACGAGCAGTACTTC
.,TRBJ1-1,many,TRBV28,14,CASNPARFGTEAFF,TGTGCCAGCAACCCAGCACGTTTCGGCACTGAAGCTTTCTTT
TRBD1,TRBJ1-1,many,TRBV3-1,15,CASSQRQGLNTEAFF,TGTGCCAGCAGCCAACGACAGGGTTTGAACACTGAAGCTTTCTTT
TRBD2,TRBJ2-7,many,TRBV2,15,CASRLNSGRAYEQYF,TGTGCCAGCAGGCTCAATAGCGGGAGGGCGTACGAGCAGTACTTC
.,TRBJ2-1,many,TRBV14,16,CASSQDVVSWGDEQFF,TGTGCCAGCAGCCAAGATGTGGTGTCTTGGGGGGATGAGCAGTTCTTC
.,TRBJ1-2,many,TRBV27,15,CASSFDAQPGYGYTF,TGTGCCAGCAGTTTCGATGCTCAACCTGGCTATGGCTACACCTTC
.,TRBJ2-2,.,TRBV3-1,16,CASSQEGRRGGGELFF,TGTGCCAGCAGCCAAGAAGGGCGAAGGGGCGGCGGGGAGCTGTTTTTT
.,TRBJ2-3,many,TRBV6-1,12,CASSRIVDTQYF,TGTGCCAGCAGCCGGATAGTAGATACGCAGTATTTT
.,TRBJ2-3,many,TRBV5-1,13,CASSLESTDTQYF,TGCGCCAGCAGCTTGGAATCCACAGATACGCAGTATTTT
.,TRBJ2-1,many,TRBV3-1,11,CASSRNNEQFF,TGTGCCAGCAGCCGAAACAATGAGCAGTTCTTC
.,TRBJ2-5,few,TRBV9,12,CASSVDSETQYF,TGTGCCAGCAGCGTAGATTCGGAGACCCAGTACTTC
.,TRBJ2-5,.,TRBV28,11,CASSLRGSQYF,TGTGCCAGCAGTTTGAGGGGATCACAGTACTTC
TRBD1,TRBJ2-2,many,TRBV29-1,13,CSGGQLNTGELFF,TGCAGCGGGGGACAGCTCAACACCGGGGAGCTGTTTTTT
.,TRBJ2-5,many,TRBV6-1,18,CASSEGATYGSGQETQYF,TGTGCCAGCAGTGAAGGGGCCACTTATGGATCTGGCCAAGAGACCCAGTACTTC
.,TRBJ2-1,.,TRBV4-1,14,CASSQVSPGNEQFF,TGCGCCAGCAGCCAAGTAAGTCCCGGCAATGAGCAGTTCTTC
.,TRBJ2-7,few,TRBV9,13,CASSVAPDGQQYF,TGTGCCAGCAGCGTCGCTCCCGACGGGCAGCAGTACTTC
TRBD1,TRBJ1-6,many,TRBV20-1,15,CSARDDGRGRSPLHF,TGCAGTGCTAGAGATGACGGCAGGGGGCGGTCACCCCTCCACTTT
.,TRBJ2-5,.,TRBV18,12,CASSGPRETQYF,TGTGCCAGCTCGGGCCCCCGGGAGACCCAGTACTTC
.,TRBJ2-7,many,TRBV27,14,CASKMGQRAHEQYF,TGTGCCAGCAAAATGGGGCAGCGAGCCCACGAGCAGTACTTC
TRBD1,TRBJ1-6,many,TRBV18,14,CASQLAAGGSPLHF,TGTGCCAGTCAACTAGCGGCAGGGGGGTCACCCCTCCACTTT
.,TRBJ1-1,many,TRBV6-1,13,CASTSHTRGEAFF,TGTGCCAGCACCTCTCACACGAGGGGCGAAGCTTTCTTT
TRBD1,TRBJ2-2,.,TRBV7-9,14,CASSEGQGMRELFF,TGTGCCAGCAGCGAAGGACAGGGTATGAGGGAGCTGTTTTTT
.,TRBJ1-1,many,TRBV5-5,15,CASGRVAGPNTEAFF,TGTGCCAGCGGGCGGGTGGCAGGGCCGAACACTGAAGCTTTCTTT
.,TRBJ1-2,many,TRBV11-1,13,CASSLSRGNGYTF,TGTGCCAGCAGCTTGTCGCGGGGGAATGGCTACACCTTC
.,TRBJ2-7,many,TRBV6-1,14,CASSVGIHSYEQYF,TGTGCCAGCAGTGTAGGGATTCACTCCTACGAGCAGTACTTC
.,TRBJ1-5,many,TRBV2,12,CASSARIQPQHF,TGTGCCAGCAGTGCTAGAATTCAGCCCCAGCATTTT
.,TRBJ1-2,many,TRBV30,12,CAWSVQFYGYTF,TGTGCCTGGAGTGTACAGTTTTATGGCTACACCTTC
TRBD2,TRBJ2-3,few,TRBV7-3,16,CASSLGLAGAGDTQYF,TGTGCCAGCAGCTTAGGGCTAGCGGGAGCAGGAGATACGCAGTATTTT